This T cell receptor (beta chain) appears in the sequencing data of a study of blood T cell repertoires in COVID-19. Study overall: Material from acute and convalescent COVID-19 was sourced from the United States, Italy and Spain. T cells, B-cell-depleted T cells, or PBMCs supplied cDNA or gDNA.

Per the authors' pipeline: Nucleated cell counts were estimated from reference gene primer amplification. Sequenced by immunoSEQ multiplex PCR; TCRdb stores in-frame clones only, minus some. V, J and clone size reflect that table, while D and trimming were determined from the DNA. The top ten clones hold roughly 2% of a sample with approximately 150,000 clones, around 82% of them seen once. CDR1 is SEHNR and CDR2 is FQNEAQ in the germline V gene (reference sequence). Trimming pared 3 bases from V and 2 bases from J, leaving 13 bases between. The CDR3 totals 15 residues. The sequence came from a woman aged 80 or over with acute or convalescent COVID-19. The chain uses TRBV7-9 and TRBJ1-1; D is undetermined. Source material: peripheral blood. Here the CDR3 reads CASSFRVTPNTEAFF. DNA for the CDR3: TGTGCCAGCAGCTTTAGAGTGACACCCAACACTGAAGCTTTCTTT.